This T cell receptor (beta chain) comes out of a study of blood T cells in healthy people across ages. Through a sample-barcoded 5' primer and a J-beta primer mix, a second PCR was run for roughly 7 to 12 cycles. One entry per CDR3 protein, called by TCRdb with MiXCR from the 5' RACE reads. The table lists approximately 900,000 distinct CDR3 sequences, about 29% of them singletons. This clonotype was picked up many times. The germline gives CDR1 DFQATT, CDR2 SNEGSKA (reference sequence). Trimming removed 0 bases from V and 7 bases from J, with 10 bases in between. CDR3 length equals 14 residues. There were healthy Caucasian individuals from Russia, aged roughly 6 to 95, serving as donors. Extractions gave at least 5.5 micrograms of total RNA per sample. These same records also appear under a second study, on T cells of mothers and their children. That study adds: Related mother-child pairs shared marginally more repertoire than unrelated pairs, though not significantly.

The rearrangement joins TRBV20-1 to TRBJ1-6; D may be TRBD1 (5 bases). The clonotype was recovered from a middle-aged woman in good health. The specimen sequenced was blood. The CDR3 DNA reads TGCAGTGCTAGAGACAGGGAGTTCAATTCACCCCTCCACTTT. Its translation is CSARDREFNSPLHF.